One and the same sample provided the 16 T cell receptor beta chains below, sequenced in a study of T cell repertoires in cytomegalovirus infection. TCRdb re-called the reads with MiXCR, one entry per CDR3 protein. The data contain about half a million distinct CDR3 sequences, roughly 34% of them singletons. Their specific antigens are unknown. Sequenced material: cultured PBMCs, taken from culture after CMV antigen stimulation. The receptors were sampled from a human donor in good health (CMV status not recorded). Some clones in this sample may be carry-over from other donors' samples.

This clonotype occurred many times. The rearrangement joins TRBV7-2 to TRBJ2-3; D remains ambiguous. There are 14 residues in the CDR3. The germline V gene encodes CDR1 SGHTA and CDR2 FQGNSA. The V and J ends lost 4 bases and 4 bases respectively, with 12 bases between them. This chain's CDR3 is CASSYEVNPDTQYF. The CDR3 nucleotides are TGTGCCAGCAGCTATGAAGTTAACCCAGATACGCAGTATTTT.

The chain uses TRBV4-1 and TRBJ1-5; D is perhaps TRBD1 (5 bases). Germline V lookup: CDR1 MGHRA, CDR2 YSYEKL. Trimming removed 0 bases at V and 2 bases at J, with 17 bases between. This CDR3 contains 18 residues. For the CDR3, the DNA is TGCGCCAGCAGCCAAGAGGAGGGGCGCGGGGGGGGCAATCAGCCCCAGCATTTT. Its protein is CASSQEEGRGGGNQPQHF.

CDR3 residues: CASSGLQGTSYNEQFF. The CDR3 nucleotides read TGTGCCAGCAGCGGATTACAGGGAACCTCCTACAATGAGCAGTTCTTC. The chain carries TRBV7-9 and TRBJ2-1; D may be TRBD1 (6 bases). The CDR3 consists of 16 residues. Trimming removed 5 bases at V and 0 bases at J, with 14 bases between. CDR1 and CDR2 (germline): SEHNR, FQNEAQ (reference sequence).

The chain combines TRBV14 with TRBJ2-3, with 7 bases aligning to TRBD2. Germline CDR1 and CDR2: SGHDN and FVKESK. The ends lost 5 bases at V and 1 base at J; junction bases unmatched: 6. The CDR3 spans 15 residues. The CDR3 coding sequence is TGTGCCAGCAGCGATTGGACTAGAGGCACAGATACGCAGTATTTT. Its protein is CASSDWTRGTDTQYF. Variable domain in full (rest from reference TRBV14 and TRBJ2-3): EAGVTQFPSHSVIEKGQTVTLRCDPISGHDNLYWYRRVMGKEIKFLLHFVKESKQDESGMPNNRFLAERTGGTYSTLKVQPAELEDSGVYFCASSDWTRGTDTQYFGPGTRLTVL.

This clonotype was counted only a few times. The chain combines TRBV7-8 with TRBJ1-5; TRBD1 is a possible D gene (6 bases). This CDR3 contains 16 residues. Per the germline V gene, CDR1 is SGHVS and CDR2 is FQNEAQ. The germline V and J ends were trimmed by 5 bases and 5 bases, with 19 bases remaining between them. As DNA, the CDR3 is TGTGCCAGCAGCCCACGGGGGGGGCAAATGGATCAGCCCCAGCATTTT. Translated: CASSPRGGQMDQPQHF. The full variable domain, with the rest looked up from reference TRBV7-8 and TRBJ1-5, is GAGVSQSPRYKVAKRGQDVALRCDPISGHVSLFWYQQALGQGPEFLTYFQNEAQLDKSGLPSDRFFAERPEGSVSTLKIQRTQQEDSAVYLCASSPRGGQMDQPQHFGDGTRLSIL.

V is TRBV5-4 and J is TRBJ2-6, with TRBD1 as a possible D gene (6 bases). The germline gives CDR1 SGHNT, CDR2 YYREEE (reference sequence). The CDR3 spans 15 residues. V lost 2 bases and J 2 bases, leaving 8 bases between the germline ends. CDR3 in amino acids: CASSFAGAGANVLTF. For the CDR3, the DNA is TGTGCCAGCAGCTTTGCAGGGGCTGGGGCCAACGTCCTGACTTTC.

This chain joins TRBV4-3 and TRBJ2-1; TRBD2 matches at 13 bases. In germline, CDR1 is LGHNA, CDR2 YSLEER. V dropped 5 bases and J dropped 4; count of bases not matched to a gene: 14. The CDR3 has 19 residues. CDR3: CASSARLAGGPLNYNEQFF. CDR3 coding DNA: TGCGCCAGCAGCGCCCGACTAGCGGGAGGCCCCCTTAATTACAATGAGCAGTTCTTC.

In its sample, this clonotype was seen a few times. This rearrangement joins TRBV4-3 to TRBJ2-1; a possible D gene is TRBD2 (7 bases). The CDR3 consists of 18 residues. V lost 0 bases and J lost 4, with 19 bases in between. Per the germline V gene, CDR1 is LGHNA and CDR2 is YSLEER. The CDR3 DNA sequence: TGCGCCAGCAGCCAAGATTGGGGGGGGGCCGCTTCTTACAATGAGCAGTTCTTC. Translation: CASSQDWGGAASYNEQFF.

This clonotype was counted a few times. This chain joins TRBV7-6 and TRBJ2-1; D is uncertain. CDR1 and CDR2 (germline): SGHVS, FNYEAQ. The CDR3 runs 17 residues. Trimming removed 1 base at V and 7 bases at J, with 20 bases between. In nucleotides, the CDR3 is TGTGCCAGCAGCTTAGGGTTGTGGGCCTCCTTACGGAATGAGCAGTTCTTC. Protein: CASSLGLWASLRNEQFF.

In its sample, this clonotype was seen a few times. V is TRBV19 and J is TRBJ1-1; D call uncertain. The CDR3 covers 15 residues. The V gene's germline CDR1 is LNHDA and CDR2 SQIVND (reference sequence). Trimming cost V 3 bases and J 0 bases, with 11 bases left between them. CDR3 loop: CASSITPSMNTEAFF. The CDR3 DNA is TGTGCCAGTAGTATTACGCCGTCCATGAACACTGAAGCTTTCTTT.

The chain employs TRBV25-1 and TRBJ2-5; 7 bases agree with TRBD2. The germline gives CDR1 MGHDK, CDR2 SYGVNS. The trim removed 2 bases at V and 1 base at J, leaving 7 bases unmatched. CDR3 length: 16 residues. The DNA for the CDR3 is TGTGCCAGCAGTGAAGGGGCTAGCGGAGCCCAAGAGACCCAGTACTTC. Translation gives CASSEGASGAQETQYF.

CDR3 loop: CASSIADEQYF. CDR3 coding DNA: TGTGCCAGTAGTATAGCAGACGAGCAGTACTTC. V and J are TRBV19 and TRBJ2-7; D is uncertain. Germline lookup yields CDR1 LNHDA and CDR2 SQIVND (reference sequence). The V and J ends lost 1 base and 5 bases respectively, with 3 bases between them. This CDR3 has 11 amino acids.

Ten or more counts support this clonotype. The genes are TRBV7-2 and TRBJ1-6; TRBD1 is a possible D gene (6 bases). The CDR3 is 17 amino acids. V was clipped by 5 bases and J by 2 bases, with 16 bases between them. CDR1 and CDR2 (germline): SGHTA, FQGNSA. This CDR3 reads CASSPEVGDTYNSPLHF. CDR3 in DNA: TGTGCCAGCAGCCCTGAAGTGGGGGACACCTATAATTCACCCCTCCACTTT.

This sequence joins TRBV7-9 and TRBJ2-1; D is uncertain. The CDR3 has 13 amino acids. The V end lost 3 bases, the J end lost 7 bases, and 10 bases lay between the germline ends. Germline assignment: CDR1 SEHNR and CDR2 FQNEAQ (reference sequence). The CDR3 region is CASSFGLGNEQFF. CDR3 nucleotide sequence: TGTGCCAGCAGCTTTGGGCTCGGTAATGAGCAGTTCTTC.

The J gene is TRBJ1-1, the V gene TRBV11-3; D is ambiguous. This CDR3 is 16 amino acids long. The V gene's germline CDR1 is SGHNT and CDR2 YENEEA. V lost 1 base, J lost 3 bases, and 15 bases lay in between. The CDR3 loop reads CASSLAGHPGDTEAFF. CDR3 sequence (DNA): TGTGCCAGCAGCTTAGCCGGGCACCCCGGGGACACTGAAGCTTTCTTT.

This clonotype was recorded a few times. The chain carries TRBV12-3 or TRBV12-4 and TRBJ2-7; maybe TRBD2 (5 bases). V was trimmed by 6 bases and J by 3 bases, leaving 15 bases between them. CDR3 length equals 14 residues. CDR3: CASSPRGFVYEQYF. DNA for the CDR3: TGTGCCAGCAGCCCCCGGGGATTCGTCTACGAGCAGTACTTC.